This T cell receptor beta chain was obtained from a study of T cell responses to AZD1222 COVID-19 vaccine. Study-level background: Pooling of second doses given at about 4 or about 12 weeks was done. Whole-study results and caveats: White British people made up most donors, females outnumbered males, and clonal diversity was possibly underestimated. All repertoire sampling was performed exclusively after the peak T cell response. Two AZD1222 doses significantly raised spike-specific TCR breadth and depth over controls.

To note about this clone: What it binds is unknown.

There are 17 residues in the CDR3. The germline CDR1 and CDR2 sequences are ENHRY and SYGVKD. V dropped 6 bases and J dropped 1 base, with 21 bases sitting between them. Generated by immunoSEQ multiplex PCR, the TCRdb table keeps only in-frame clones and is missing some. This table holds some 96,000 clones, approximately 90% found once. The specimen was peripheral blood, collected on day 0 of AZD1222 vaccination. The TCR was taken from an adult in good health. The chain combines TRBV10-3 with TRBJ1-1, with D hard to call. CDR3 in DNA: TGTGCCATCAGAGTACTAAATTCGGACGGACCGAACACTGAAGCTTTCTTT. This sequence encodes CAIRVLNSDGPNTEAFF.